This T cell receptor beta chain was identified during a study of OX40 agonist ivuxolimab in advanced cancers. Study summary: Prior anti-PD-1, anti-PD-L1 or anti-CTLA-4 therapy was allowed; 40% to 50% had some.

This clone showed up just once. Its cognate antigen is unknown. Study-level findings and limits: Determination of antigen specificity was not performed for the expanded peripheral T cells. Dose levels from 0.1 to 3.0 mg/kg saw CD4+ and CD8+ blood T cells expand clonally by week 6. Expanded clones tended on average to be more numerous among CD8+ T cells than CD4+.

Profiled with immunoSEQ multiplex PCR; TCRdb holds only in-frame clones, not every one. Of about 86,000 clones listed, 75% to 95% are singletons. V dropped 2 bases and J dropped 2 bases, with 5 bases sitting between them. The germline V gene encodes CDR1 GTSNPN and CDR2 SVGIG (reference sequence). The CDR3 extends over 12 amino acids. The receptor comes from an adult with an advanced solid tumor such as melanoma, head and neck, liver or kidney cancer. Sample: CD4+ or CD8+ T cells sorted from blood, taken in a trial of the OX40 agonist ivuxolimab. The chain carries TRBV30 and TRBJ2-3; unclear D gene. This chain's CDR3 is CAWSPTTDTQYF. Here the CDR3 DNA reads TGTGCCTGGAGTCCCACCACAGATACGCAGTATTTT.